This TCR beta chain derives from a study of T cells in Graves' hyperthyroidism and ophthalmopathy. Whole-study results and caveats: In the blood, most expanded thyroid clonotypes above 0.001 appeared as well. Model-based prediction identified ophthalmopathy a median roughly 5.9 months prior to its onset.

This CDR3 has 14 residues. Trimming took 7 bases from V and 7 from J; bases not matched to a gene: 7. RNA transcripts provided the source from which TCR beta CDR3 regions were amplified. The HTBI primer set was used in a first-round RT-PCR of the TCR CDR3. TCRdb itself ran the multiplex PCR reads through MiXCR, one entry per CDR3 protein. The sample holds 350,000 to 400,000 distinct CDR3 sequences, roughly 14% seen once. A patient was excluded if there was uncontrolled infection, other autoimmune disease, pregnancy or lactation. Fresh peripheral blood, 9.5 to 10 ml of it, supplied the PBMCs. This clonotype occurred many times. No antigen is known for it.

This receptor was taken from a woman in her sixties or seventies with Graves' hyperthyroidism. What was sequenced was blood. The V and J genes are TRBV12-3 or TRBV12-4 and TRBJ2-7; 13 bases are a match to TRBD2. The chain's CDR3 is CASTPGLAGWEQYF. CDR3 DNA sequence: TGTGCCAGCACCCCGGGACTAGCGGGATGGGAGCAGTACTTC.